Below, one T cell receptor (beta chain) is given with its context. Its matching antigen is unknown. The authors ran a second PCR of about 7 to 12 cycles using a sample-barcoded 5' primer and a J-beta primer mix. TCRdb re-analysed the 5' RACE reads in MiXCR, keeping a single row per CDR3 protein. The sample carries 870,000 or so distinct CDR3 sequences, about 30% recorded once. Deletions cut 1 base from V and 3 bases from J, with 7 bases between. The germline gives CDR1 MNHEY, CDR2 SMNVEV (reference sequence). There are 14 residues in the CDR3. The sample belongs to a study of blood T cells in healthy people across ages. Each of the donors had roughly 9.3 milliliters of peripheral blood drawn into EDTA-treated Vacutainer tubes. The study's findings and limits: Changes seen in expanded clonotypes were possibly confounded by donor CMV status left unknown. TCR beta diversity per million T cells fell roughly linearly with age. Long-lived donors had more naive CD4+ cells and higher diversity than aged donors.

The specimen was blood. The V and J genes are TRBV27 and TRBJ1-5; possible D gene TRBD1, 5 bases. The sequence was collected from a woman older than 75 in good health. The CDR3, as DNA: TGTGCCAGCAGTTTATTAGGGGACAATCAGCCCCAGCATTTT. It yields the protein CASSLLGDNQPQHF.